The entry that follows covers one T cell receptor beta chain sequence. The sample comes from a study of T cell repertoires in ileal Crohn's disease. Background on the study: Operated complications were stricturing disease (around 61%) and penetrating disease (around 39%).

Time point: inflamed ileum from the surgical specimen. Libraries were prepared by immunoSEQ multiplex PCR; TCRdb keeps only in-frame clonotypes and omits some of them. Of about 17,000 clones listed, about 70% were seen once; the top ten hold about 4%. The TCR comes from an adult with Crohn's disease. The sample consisted of ileal tissue.

CDR3 region: CATRSKEDRSYEQYF. CDR3 DNA: TGTGCCACCCGTTCGAAAGAGGACAGGTCCTACGAGCAGTACTTC. The rearrangement links TRBV28 to TRBJ2-7; 7 nucleotides align to TRBD1. In germline, CDR1 is MDHEN, CDR2 SYDVKM. This CDR3 region has 15 residues. Unmatched junction bases numbered 13, after V lost 10 bases and J lost 1 base.